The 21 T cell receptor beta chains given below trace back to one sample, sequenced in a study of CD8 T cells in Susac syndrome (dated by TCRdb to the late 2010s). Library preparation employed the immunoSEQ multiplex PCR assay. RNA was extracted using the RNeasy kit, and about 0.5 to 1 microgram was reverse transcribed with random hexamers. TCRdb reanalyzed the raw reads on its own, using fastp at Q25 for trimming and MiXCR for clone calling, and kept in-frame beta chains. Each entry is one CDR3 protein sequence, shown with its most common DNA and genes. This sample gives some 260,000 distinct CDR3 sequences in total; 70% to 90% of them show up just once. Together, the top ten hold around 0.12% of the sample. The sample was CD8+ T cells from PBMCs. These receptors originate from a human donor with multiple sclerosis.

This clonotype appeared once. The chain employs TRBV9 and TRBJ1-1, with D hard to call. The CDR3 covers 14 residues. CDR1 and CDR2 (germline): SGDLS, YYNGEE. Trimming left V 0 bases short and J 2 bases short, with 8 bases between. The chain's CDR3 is CASSVDQRNTEAFF. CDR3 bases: TGTGCCAGCAGCGTAGATCAGAGAAACACTGAAGCTTTCTTT.

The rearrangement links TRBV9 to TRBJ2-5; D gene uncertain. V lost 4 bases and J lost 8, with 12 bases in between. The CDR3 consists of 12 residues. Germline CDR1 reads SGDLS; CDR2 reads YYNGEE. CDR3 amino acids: CASSPRRITQYF. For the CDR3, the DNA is TGTGCCAGCAGCCCGCGAAGGATTACCCAGTACTTC.

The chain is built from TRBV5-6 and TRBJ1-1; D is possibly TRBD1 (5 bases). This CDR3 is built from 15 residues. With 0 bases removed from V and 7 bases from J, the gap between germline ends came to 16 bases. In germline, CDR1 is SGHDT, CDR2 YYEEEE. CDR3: CASSLAGSGRDEAFF. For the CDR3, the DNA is TGTGCCAGCAGCTTGGCCGGATCAGGGAGGGATGAAGCTTTCTTT.

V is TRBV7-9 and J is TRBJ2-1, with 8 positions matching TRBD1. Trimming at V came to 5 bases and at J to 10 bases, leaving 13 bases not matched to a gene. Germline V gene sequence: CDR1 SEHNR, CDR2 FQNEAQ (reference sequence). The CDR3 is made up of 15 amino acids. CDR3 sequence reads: CASSIIYRGRIEQFF. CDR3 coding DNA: TGTGCCAGCAGCATTATATACAGGGGGAGGATCGAGCAGTTCTTC. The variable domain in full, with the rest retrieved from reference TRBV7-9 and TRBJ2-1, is DTGVSQNPRHKITKRGQNVTFRCDPISEHNRLYWYRQTLGQGPEFLTYFQNEAQLEKSRLLSDRFSAERPKGSFSTLEIQRTEQGDSAMYLCASSIIYRGRIEQFFGPGTRLTVL.

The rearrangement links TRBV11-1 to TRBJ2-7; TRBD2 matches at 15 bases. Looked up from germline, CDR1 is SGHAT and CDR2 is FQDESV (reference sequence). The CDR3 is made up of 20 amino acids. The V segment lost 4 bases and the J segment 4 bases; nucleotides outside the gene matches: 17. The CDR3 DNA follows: TGTGCCAGCAGCTCCCCTCTCGGACTAGCGGGAGGGCCTTGGTCATACGAGCAGTACTTC. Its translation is CASSSPLGLAGGPWSYEQYF.

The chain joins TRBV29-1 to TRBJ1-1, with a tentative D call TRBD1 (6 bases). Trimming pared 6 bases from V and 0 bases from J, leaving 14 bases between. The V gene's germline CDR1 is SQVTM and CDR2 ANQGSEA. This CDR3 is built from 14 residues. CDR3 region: CSVQQGHLNTEAFF. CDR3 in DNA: TGCAGCGTCCAACAGGGCCACTTGAACACTGAAGCTTTCTTT.

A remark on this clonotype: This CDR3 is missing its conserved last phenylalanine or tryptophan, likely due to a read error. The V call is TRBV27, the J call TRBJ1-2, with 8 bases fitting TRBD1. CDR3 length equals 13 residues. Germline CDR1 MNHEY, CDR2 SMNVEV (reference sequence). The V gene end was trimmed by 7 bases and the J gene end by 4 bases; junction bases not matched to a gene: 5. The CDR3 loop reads CASTGQGTYGYTL. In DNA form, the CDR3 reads TGTGCCAGCACCGGACAGGGAACCTATGGCTACACCCTC.

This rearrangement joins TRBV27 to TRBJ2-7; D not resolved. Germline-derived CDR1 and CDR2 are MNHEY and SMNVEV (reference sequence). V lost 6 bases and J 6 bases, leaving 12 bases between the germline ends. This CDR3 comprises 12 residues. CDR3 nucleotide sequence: TGTGCCAGCAGAAGACCGGGCCTCGAGCAGTACTTC. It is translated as CASRRPGLEQYF.

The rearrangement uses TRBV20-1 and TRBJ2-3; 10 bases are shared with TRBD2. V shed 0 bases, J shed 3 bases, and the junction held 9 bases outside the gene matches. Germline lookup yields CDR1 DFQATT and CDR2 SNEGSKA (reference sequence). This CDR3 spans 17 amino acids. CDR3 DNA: TGCAGTGCTAGAGATTTGGGGCTAGCGGGAGCAACAGATACGCAGTATTTT. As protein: CSARDLGLAGATDTQYF.

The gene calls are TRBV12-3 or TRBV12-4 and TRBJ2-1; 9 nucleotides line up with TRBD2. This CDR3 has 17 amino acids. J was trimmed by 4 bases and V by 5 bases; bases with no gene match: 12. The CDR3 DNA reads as TGTGCCAGCAGTCCGTGGCTAGCGGGGCTGACATACAATGAGCAGTTCTTC. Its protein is CASSPWLAGLTYNEQFF.

The CDR3 sequence: CASSVVRTGDTEAFF. The DNA of the CDR3 is TGTGCCAGCAGCGTAGTTAGGACAGGGGACACTGAAGCTTTCTTT. This chain joins TRBV9 and TRBJ1-1; 9 bases map to TRBD1. Trimming removed 0 bases from V and 3 bases from J; junction bases left unmatched: 3. CDR3 size: 15 residues. Germline V gene sequence: CDR1 SGDLS, CDR2 YYNGEE.

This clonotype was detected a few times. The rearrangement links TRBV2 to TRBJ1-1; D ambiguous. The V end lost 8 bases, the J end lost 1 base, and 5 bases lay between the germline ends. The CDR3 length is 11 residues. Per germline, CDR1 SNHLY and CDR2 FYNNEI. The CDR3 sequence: CASWRNTEAFF. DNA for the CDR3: TGTGCCAGCTGGCGGAACACTGAAGCTTTCTTT.

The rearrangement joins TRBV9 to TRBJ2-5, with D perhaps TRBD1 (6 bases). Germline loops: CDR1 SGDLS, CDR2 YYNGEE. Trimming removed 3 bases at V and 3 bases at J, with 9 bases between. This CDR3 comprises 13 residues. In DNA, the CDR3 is TGTGCCAGCAGCGAGGGACACAAAGAGACCCAGTACTTC. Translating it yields CASSEGHKETQYF. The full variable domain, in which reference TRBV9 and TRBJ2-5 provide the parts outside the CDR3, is DSGVTQTPKHLITATGQRVTLRCSPRSGDLSVYWYQQSLDQGLQFLIQYYNGEERAKGNILERFSAQQFPDLHSELNLSSLELGDSALYFCASSEGHKETQYFGPGTRLLVL.

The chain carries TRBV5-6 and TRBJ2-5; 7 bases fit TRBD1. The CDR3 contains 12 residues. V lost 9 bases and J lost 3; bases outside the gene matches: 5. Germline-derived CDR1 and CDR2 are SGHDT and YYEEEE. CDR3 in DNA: TGTGCCATCAACGACAGGGAAGAGACCCAGTACTTC. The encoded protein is CAINDREETQYF.

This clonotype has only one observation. This CDR3 is CASRVGNQPQHF. CDR3 DNA: TGTGCCAGCAGGGTTGGCAATCAGCCCCAGCATTTT. The V and J genes are TRBV27 and TRBJ1-5; D not resolved. From germline, CDR1 is MNHEY and CDR2 SMNVEV (reference sequence). The V end was cut by 6 bases, the J end by 2 bases, with 5 bases between. This CDR3 has 12 residues.

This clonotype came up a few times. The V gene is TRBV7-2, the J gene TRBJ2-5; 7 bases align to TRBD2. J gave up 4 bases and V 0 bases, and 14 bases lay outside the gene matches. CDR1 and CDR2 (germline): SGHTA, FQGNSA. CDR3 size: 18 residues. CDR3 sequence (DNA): TGTGCCAGCAGCTTAGCGCGGTCAGCGGGACTACGGGGAGAGACCCAGTACTTC. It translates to CASSLARSAGLRGETQYF.

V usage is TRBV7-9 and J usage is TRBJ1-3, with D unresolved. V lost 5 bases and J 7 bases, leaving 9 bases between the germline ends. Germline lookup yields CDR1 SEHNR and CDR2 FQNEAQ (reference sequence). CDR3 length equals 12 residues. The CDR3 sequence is CASSHDFNTIYF. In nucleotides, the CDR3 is TGTGCCAGCAGCCACGATTTCAACACCATATATTTT. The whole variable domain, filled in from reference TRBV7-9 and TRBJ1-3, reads DTGVSQNPRHKITKRGQNVTFRCDPISEHNRLYWYRQTLGQGPEFLTYFQNEAQLEKSRLLSDRFSAERPKGSFSTLEIQRTEQGDSAMYLCASSHDFNTIYFGEGSWLTVV.

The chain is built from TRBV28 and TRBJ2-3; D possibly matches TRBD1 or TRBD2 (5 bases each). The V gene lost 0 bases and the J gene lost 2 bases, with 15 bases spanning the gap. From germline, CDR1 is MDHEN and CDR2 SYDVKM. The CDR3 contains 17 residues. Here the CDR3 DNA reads TGTGCCAGCAGTTTATGGACCATGGGGGACGTCACAGATACGCAGTATTTT. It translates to CASSLWTMGDVTDTQYF. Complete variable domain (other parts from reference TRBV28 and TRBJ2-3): DVKVTQSSRYLVKRTGEKVFLECVQDMDHENMFWYRQDPGLGLRLIYFSYDVKMKEKGDIPEGYSVSREKKERFSLILESASTNQTSMYLCASSLWTMGDVTDTQYFGPGTRLTVL.

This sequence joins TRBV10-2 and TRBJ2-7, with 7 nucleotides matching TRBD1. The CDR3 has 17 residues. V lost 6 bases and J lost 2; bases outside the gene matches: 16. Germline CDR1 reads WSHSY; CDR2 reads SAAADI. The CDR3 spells CASSETPGTERAYEQYF. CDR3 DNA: TGCGCCAGCAGCGAGACCCCCGGGACAGAAAGAGCCTACGAGCAGTACTTC.

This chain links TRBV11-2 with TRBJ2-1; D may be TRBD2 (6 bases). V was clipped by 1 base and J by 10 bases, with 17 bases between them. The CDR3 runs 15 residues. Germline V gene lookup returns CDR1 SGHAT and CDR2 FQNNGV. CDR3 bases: TGTGCCAGCAGCTTAGTTGGGGCAGGCGGGATGGAGCAGTTCTTC. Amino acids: CASSLVGAGGMEQFF.

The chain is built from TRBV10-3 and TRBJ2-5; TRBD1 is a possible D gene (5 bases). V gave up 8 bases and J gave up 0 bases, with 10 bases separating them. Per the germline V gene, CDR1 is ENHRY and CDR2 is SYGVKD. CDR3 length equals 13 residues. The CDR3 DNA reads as TGTGCCATCTCAGAGACAGACCAAGAGACCCAGTACTTC. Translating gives CAISETDQETQYF.